This T cell receptor (beta chain) emerged from a study of T cells in Graves' hyperthyroidism and ophthalmopathy. This CDR3 is 15 amino acids long. The germline gives CDR1 LGHNT, CDR2 FRNRAP. V dropped 3 bases and J dropped 10 bases, with 21 bases sitting between them. Amplification yielded TCR beta CDR3 regions, with RNA transcripts as the source. First-round RT-PCR of the TCR CDR3 relied on the HTBI primer set. Using its own MiXCR run on the multiplex PCR reads, TCRdb lists one record per CDR3 protein. The data contain approximately 400,000 distinct CDR3 sequences, approximately 15% of them seen just once; the ten biggest clones take up about 20%.

The rearrangement joins TRBV12-5 to TRBJ1-2; D might be TRBD1 (5 bases). The sequence was obtained from a woman aged 30 to 39 with Graves' ophthalmopathy. The sequencing sample was made of blood. The CDR3 here is CASGFGGGRVSDYTF. CDR3 nucleotides: TGTGCTAGTGGTTTTGGCGGGGGGAGGGTTAGCGACTACACCTTC.